This T cell receptor beta chain was captured by sequencing in a study of regulatory T cells in long-lasting Graves disease. Looked up from germline, CDR1 is MNHNS and CDR2 is SASEGT. Trimming removed 6 bases from V and 7 bases from J, with 7 bases in between. The CDR3 totals 11 residues. This clonotype was observed a single time. Regarding time point: persistent/refractory GD, antithyroid drugs over 5 years with positive TRAb. Following extraction of RNA from PBMCs, that RNA was used to make the TCR library. In building TCR beta libraries, iRepertoire HTBI primers were used together with Arm-PCR of CDR3 regions. A single record per CDR3 protein comes from TCRdb applying MiXCR to the multiplex PCR reads. The data hold 700,000 or so distinct CDR3 sequences, with 30% observed a single time.

V gene TRBV6-1 combines with J gene TRBJ2-1; unclear D gene. The source was peripheral blood mononuclear cells (PBMCs), collected when the disease was refractory, from a patient treated with antithyroid drugs. The sequence came from a female donor with Graves disease. In DNA form, the CDR3 reads TGTGCCAGCAGGCCGTTAAATGAGCAGTTCTTC. It specifies CASRPLNEQFF.